The 3 T cell receptor beta chains reported below all come from one sample, sequenced in a study of blood T cell repertoires in COVID-19 (TCRdb year 2020). The receptor library was made with the immunoSEQ multiplex PCR assay. Sourced from immuneACCESS, this table was stored by TCRdb with only in-frame sequences that have V and J called. A share of the clones is absent; for the studies checked, an unresolved V gene accounts for under half, and the remainder has no known explanation. This sample has around 450,000 clones in its table, and around nine tenths of those were observed once. Around 1.8% of the sample lies in the top ten. The sample consisted of PBMCs or T cells enriched from blood (not recorded which). The origin of the receptors is a young woman with acute COVID-19.

The CDR3 DNA sequence: TGTGCCAGCAGCTCGAACCCGGGACATGACGTGTCACCCCTCCACTTT. Its translation is CASSSNPGHDVSPLHF. The rearrangement links TRBV5-5 to TRBJ1-6, with D possibly being TRBD1 (6 bases). CDR1 and CDR2 (germline): SGHKS, YYEKEE (reference sequence). CDR3 length equals 16 residues. Trimming took 3 bases from V and 10 from J, leaving 20 bases between them. Full variable domain (remainder filled in from reference TRBV5-5 and TRBJ1-6): DAGVTQSPTHLIKTRGQQVTLRCSPISGHKSVSWYQQVLGQGPQFIFQYYEKEERGRGNFPDRFSARQFPNYSSELNVNALLLGDSALYLCASSSNPGHDVSPLHFGNGTRLTVT.

The chain uses TRBV19 and TRBJ2-1; D perhaps matches TRBD2 (6 bases). The CDR3 loop spans 15 amino acids. The germline V gene has CDR1 LNHDA and CDR2 SQIVND (reference sequence). Trimming took 3 bases from V and 0 from J, leaving 9 bases between them. Here the CDR3 DNA reads TGTGCCAGTAGTATTTCGGGGGTCTCCTACAATGAGCAGTTCTTC. This gives the protein CASSISGVSYNEQFF.

With respect to this clone: Other DNA variants within this sample encode the same CDR3. V and J are TRBV3-1 (or the pseudogene TRBV3-2) and TRBJ1-1, with D unclear. The CDR3 runs to 12 residues. With 4 bases removed from V and 1 base from J, the gap between germline ends came to 4 bases. Germline V CDR1 and CDR2: LGHDT, YNNKEL (reference sequence). The CDR3 sequence is CASSPRNTEAFF. The CDR3 DNA reads as TGTGCCAGCAGCCCTCGGAACACTGAAGCTTTCTTT.